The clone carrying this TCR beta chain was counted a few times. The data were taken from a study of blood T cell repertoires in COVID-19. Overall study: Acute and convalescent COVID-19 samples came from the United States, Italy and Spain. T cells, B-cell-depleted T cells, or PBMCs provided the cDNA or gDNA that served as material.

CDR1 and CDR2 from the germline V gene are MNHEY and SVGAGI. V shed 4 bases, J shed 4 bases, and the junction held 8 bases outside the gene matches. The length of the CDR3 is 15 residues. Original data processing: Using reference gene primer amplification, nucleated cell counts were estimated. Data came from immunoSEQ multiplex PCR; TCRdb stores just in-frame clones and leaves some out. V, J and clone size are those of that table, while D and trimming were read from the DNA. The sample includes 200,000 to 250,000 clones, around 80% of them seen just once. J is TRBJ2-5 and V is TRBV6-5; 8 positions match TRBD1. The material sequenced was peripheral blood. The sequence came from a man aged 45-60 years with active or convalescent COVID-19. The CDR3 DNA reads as TGTGCCAGCAGTTTCGCCAGGGGGCAGCGAGAGACCCAGTACTTC. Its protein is CASSFARGQRETQYF.